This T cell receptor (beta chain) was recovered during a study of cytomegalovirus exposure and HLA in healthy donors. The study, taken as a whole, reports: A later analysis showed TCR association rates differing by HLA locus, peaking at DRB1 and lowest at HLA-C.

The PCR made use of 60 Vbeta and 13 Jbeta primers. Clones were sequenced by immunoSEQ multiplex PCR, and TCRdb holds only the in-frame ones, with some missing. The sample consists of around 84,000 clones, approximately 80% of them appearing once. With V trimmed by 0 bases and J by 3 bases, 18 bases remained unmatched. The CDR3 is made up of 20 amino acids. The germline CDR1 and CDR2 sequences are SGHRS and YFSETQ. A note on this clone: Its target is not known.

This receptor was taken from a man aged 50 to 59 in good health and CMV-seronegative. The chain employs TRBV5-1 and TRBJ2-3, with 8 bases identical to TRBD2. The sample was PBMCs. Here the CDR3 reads CASSLGRSSGGRGITDTQYF. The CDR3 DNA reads TGCGCCAGCAGCTTGGGGCGATCAAGCGGGGGCCGGGGGATAACAGATACGCAGTATTTT.